Each of the 3 T cell receptor beta chains below was sequenced from the same sample in a study of cytomegalovirus exposure and HLA in healthy donors. The study ran its PCR with 60 Vbeta and 13 Jbeta primers. Generated by immunoSEQ multiplex PCR, the TCRdb table keeps only in-frame clones and is missing some. The sample gives roughly 150,000 clones, over 60% of which show up once; about 0.66% is in the top ten. Sample: PBMCs. The receptors shown here come from a male donor in good health and CMV-seronegative.

This clone appeared a few times. The genes are TRBV11-3 and TRBJ2-1, with 9 positions matching TRBD2. V dropped 3 bases and J dropped 10; count of bases not matched to a gene: 10. The CDR3 length is 15 residues. Germline V CDR1 and CDR2: SGHNT, YENEEA. CDR3 coding DNA: TGTGCCAGCAGCTTTCAAGCGGGGGGAATCGGAGAGCAGTTCTTC. It translates to CASSFQAGGIGEQFF.

The gene calls are TRBV7-9 and TRBJ2-5, with D hard to call. TRBJ2-7 matches the DNA end more closely, so the J call is doubtful. Germline assignment: CDR1 SEHNR and CDR2 FQNEAQ (reference sequence). The CDR3 totals 14 residues. CDR3 residues: CASSSIPDSYEQYF. CDR3 DNA sequence: TGTGCCAGCAGTTCCATACCGGACTCCTACGAGCAGTACTTC.

The chain is built from TRBV5-1 and TRBJ2-6; a possible D gene is TRBD1 (6 bases). This CDR3 is built from 16 residues. Trimming left V 4 bases short and J 2 bases short, with 13 bases between. The germline CDR1 and CDR2 sequences are SGHRS and YFSETQ. CDR3 residues: CASSRTDHTGANVLTF. The CDR3 region has the DNA TGCGCCAGCAGCAGGACAGACCATACTGGGGCCAACGTCCTGACTTTC.